This T cell receptor beta chain was found in a study of shared clonotypes between healthy human individuals. Regarding the study as a whole: Inspection by rarefaction showed sorted-subset sequencing to be incomplete despite large depth. Relative to clonotypes present in all four donors, those not shared had lower generation probabilities.

Remarks on this clone: Its antigen is as yet unknown.

Germline CDR1 and CDR2: SGHDN and FVKESK. There are 13 residues in the CDR3. Trimming took 1 base from V and 3 from J, leaving 6 bases between them. Every subset's genomic DNA went evenly onto several immunoSEQ plates. In the authors' methods: Junction-only immunoSEQ sequences carried no quality scores, so filtering differed. The table came from immunoSEQ multiplex PCR; TCRdb's copy has only in-frame clones and leaves some out. V, J and clone size are taken as reported in that table, and D and trimming were inferred from the DNA itself. Of roughly 2,500,000 clones listed, 90% to 95% are singletons. The sequencing sample was made of naive CD4+ T cells from PBMCs. Subset indicated: CD45RA+ positively selected. This chain connects TRBV14 to TRBJ1-2; TRBD1 might be the D (5 bases). The sequence was collected from a man in his late teens or twenties in good health. Some clones in this sample may be carry-over from other donors' samples. In DNA, the CDR3 is TGTGCCAGCAGCCAAGGGGGGTACTATGGCTACACCTTC. The encoded protein is CASSQGGYYGYTF. Drawing the rest from reference TRBV14 and TRBJ1-2, the complete variable domain is EAGVTQFPSHSVIEKGQTVTLRCDPISGHDNLYWYRRVMGKEIKFLLHFVKESKQDESGMPNNRFLAERTGGTYSTLKVQPAELEDSGVYFCASSQGGYYGYTFGSGTRLTVV.